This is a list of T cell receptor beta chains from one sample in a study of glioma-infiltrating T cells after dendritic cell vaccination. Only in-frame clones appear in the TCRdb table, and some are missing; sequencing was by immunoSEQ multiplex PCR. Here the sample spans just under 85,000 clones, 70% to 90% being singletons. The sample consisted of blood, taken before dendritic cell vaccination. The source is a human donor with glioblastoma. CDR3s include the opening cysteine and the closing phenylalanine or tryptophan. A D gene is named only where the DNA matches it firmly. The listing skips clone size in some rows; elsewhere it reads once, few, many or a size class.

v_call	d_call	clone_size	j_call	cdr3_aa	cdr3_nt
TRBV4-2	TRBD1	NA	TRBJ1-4	CASSQGQVSTNEKLFF	TGTGCCAGCAGCCAGGGACAGGTTTCAACTAATGAAAAACTGTTTTTT
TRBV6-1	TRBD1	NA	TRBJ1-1	CASNQGVGTEAFF	TGTGCCAGCAATCAGGGGGTGGGCACTGAAGCTTTCTTT
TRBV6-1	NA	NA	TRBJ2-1	CASSEQGSYNEQFF	TGTGCCAGCAGTGAACAGGGGTCCTACAATGAGCAGTTCTTC
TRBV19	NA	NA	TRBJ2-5	CASSSREYQETQYF	TGTGCCAGTAGTAGTAGGGAGTACCAAGAGACCCAGTACTTC
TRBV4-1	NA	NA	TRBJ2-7	CASSQRQVISSEQYF	TGCGCCAGCAGCCAAAGACAGGTGATTTCATCCGAGCAGTACTTC
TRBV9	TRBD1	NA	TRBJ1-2	CASSVGWSGQGAGGYTF	TGTGCCAGCAGCGTAGGCTGGTCCGGACAGGGGGCCGGCGGCTACACCTTC
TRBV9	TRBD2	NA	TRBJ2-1	CASSVSSGGGNEQFF	TGTGCCAGCAGCGTTTCTAGCGGGGGGGGGAATGAGCAGTTCTTC
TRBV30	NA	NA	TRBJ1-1	CAWSTQGYTEAFF	TGTGCCTGGAGCACGCAGGGCTACACTGAAGCTTTCTTT
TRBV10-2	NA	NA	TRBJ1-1	CASSVEGVTEAFF	TGCGCCAGCAGTGTGGAGGGTGTCACTGAAGCTTTCTTT
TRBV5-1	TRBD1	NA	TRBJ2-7	CASSLIQGAINEQYF	TGCGCCAGCAGCTTAATACAGGGGGCGATAAACGAGCAGTACTTC
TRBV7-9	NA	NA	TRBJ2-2	CASSRILTGSSTGELFF	TGTGCCAGCAGCCGAATACTGACAGGATCCTCCACCGGGGAGCTGTTTTTT
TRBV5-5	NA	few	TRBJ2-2	CASSPLAGYTGELFF	TGTGCCAGCAGCCCTCTCGCGGGATACACCGGGGAGCTGTTTTTT
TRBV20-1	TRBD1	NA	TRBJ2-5	CSAGQGRTQYF	TGCAGTGCCGGACAGGGGAGGACCCAGTACTTC
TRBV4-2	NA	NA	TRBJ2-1	CASSQTPIEQFF	TGTGCCAGCAGCCAGACTCCGATTGAGCAGTTCTTC
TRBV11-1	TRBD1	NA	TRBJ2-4	CASSLGTGNIQYF	TGTGCCAGCAGCTTGGGGACAGGGAACATTCAGTACTTC
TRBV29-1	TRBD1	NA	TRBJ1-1	CSAQSPGTGETEAFF	TGCAGCGCTCAAAGCCCCGGGACAGGGGAAACTGAAGCTTTCTTT
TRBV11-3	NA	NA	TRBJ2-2	CATRENTGELFF	TGTGCCACACGGGAGAACACCGGGGAGCTGTTTTTT
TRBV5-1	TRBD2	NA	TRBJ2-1	CASSGLAGGPNEQFF	TGCGCCAGCAGCGGACTAGCGGGAGGGCCGAATGAGCAGTTCTTC
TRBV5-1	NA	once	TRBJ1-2	CASSLERAGYGYTF	TGCGCCAGCAGCTTGGAACGGGCAGGGTATGGCTACACCTTC
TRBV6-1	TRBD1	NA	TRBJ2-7	CASRRNDRGTYEQYF	TGTGCCAGCAGAAGAAACGACAGGGGGACCTACGAGCAGTACTTC
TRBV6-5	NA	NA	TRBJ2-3	CASCRGTSGDTQYF	TGTGCCAGCTGCCGGGGAACCTCGGGAGATACGCAGTATTTT
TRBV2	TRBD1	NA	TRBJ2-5	CASRDRGPVTQYF	TGTGCCAGCCGGGACAGGGGGCCCGTGACCCAGTACTTC
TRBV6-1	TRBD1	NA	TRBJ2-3	CASSRGQGADTQYF	TGTGCCAGCAGCAGAGGACAGGGGGCAGATACGCAGTATTTT
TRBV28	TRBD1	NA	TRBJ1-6	CASSLTGVNNSPLHF	TGTGCCAGCAGTTTAACAGGGGTTAATAATTCACCCCTCCACTTT